Following are 13 T cell receptor beta chains from one sample sequenced in a study of T cell repertoires in cytomegalovirus infection. TCRdb reprocessed the reads with MiXCR, giving one entry per CDR3 protein. The data hold about 600,000 distinct CDR3 sequences, with approximately 25% observed a single time. The sequencing sample was made of CD8+ T cells from PBMCs. These receptors were obtained from a human donor in good health (CMV status not recorded). Some clones in this sample may be carry-over from other donors' samples.

The chain is built from TRBV7-9 and TRBJ2-7, with D possibly being TRBD1 (5 bases). Trimming left V 0 bases short and J 4 bases short, with 10 bases between. Germline values: CDR1 SEHNR, CDR2 FQNEAQ (reference sequence). The CDR3 sequence is 14 residues long. CDR3 amino acids: CASSLATTAYEQYF. In nucleotides, the CDR3 is TGTGCCAGCAGCTTAGCAACGACAGCATACGAGCAGTACTTC. Based on the CDR3 plus reference TRBV7-9 and TRBJ2-7, the full variable domain is DTGVSQNPRHKITKRGQNVTFRCDPISEHNRLYWYRQTLGQGPEFLTYFQNEAQLEKSRLLSDRFSAERPKGSFSTLEIQRTEQGDSAMYLCASSLATTAYEQYFGPGTRLTVT.

This clonotype came up many times. The J gene is TRBJ2-1, the V gene TRBV11-2, with a weak D call TRBD2 (7 bases). Germline values: CDR1 SGHAT, CDR2 FQNNGV. Trimming removed 1 base at V and 2 bases at J, with 15 bases between. The CDR3 totals 17 residues. Here the CDR3 reads CASSLVVAGAAYNEQFF. The CDR3, as DNA: TGTGCCAGCAGCTTAGTTGTTGCGGGGGCCGCCTACAATGAGCAGTTCTTC.

Ten or more counts support this clonotype. V and J are TRBV4-1 and TRBJ2-3; 15 bases match TRBD2. V trimming: 3 bases; J trimming: 6 bases; junction bases outside the gene matches: 4. Germline CDR1 reads MGHRA; CDR2 reads YSYEKL. The CDR3 length is 16 residues. The CDR3 sequence: CASSQRGTSGGDTQYF. In DNA form, the CDR3 reads TGCGCCAGCAGCCAGAGGGGGACTAGCGGGGGGGATACGCAGTATTTT.

This clonotype was observed many times. The chain links TRBV12-3 or TRBV12-4 to TRBJ2-5; D call uncertain. This CDR3 has 11 amino acids. Trimming took 6 bases from V and 2 from J, leaving 4 bases between them. As DNA, the CDR3 is TGTGCCAGCAGCCGACAAGAGACCCAGTACTTC. Translation: CASSRQETQYF.

The table lists this clonotype with many counts. The gene calls are TRBV6-5 and TRBJ1-2, with 9 bases identical to TRBD1. The V and J ends lost 2 bases and 6 bases, in that order; junction bases with no gene match: 1. The CDR3 has 13 residues. Germline V lookup: CDR1 MNHEY, CDR2 SVGAGI. The CDR3 DNA is TGTGCCAGCAGTTACCGGGACAGGGATGGCTACACCTTC. This translates into CASSYRDRDGYTF.

This chain joins TRBV29-1 and TRBJ2-1; 7 nucleotides align to TRBD2. J lost 7 bases, V lost 2 bases, and 5 bases had no gene match. In germline, CDR1 is SQVTM, CDR2 ANQGSEA. This CDR3 region has 13 residues. As DNA, the CDR3 is TGCAGCGTTGAATGGGGACTACCGAATGAGCAGTTCTTC. Protein sequence: CSVEWGLPNEQFF.

In its sample, this clonotype was seen many times. CDR3 in amino acids: CASSLETGLNTGELFF. In DNA, the CDR3 is TGTGCCAGCAGCTTAGAAACAGGCCTGAACACCGGGGAGCTGTTTTTT. This sequence joins TRBV7-9 and TRBJ2-2, with TRBD1 as a possible D gene (5 bases). The V and J ends lost 1 base and 1 base respectively, with 10 bases between them. The CDR3 totals 16 residues. Germline loops: CDR1 SEHNR, CDR2 FQNEAQ (reference sequence).

The chain links TRBV27 to TRBJ2-1, with TRBD2 matching 7 bases. The germline gives CDR1 MNHEY, CDR2 SMNVEV (reference sequence). The V segment lost 2 bases and the J segment 10 bases; nucleotides outside the gene matches: 29. The CDR3 length is 21 residues. The DNA for the CDR3 is TGTGCCAGCAGTTTAAGGCCCACGGGAGCGGGGAGTCCGGGGACCGCAGGAGAGCAGTTCTTC. It encodes CASSLRPTGAGSPGTAGEQFF.

This clonotype showed up just a few times. This rearrangement joins TRBV15 to TRBJ1-1; D remains unclear. The CDR3 is 16 amino acids. The ends were cut back, 1 base at V and 1 base at J, with 13 bases in the middle. Germline assignment: CDR1 LNHNV and CDR2 YYDKDF (reference sequence). CDR3 loop: CATSRVAWRANTEAFF. CDR3 coding DNA: TGTGCCACCAGCAGAGTGGCTTGGAGGGCGAACACTGAAGCTTTCTTT.

On this clonotype: It may be a read error: a sequence one base away is much more abundant. The CDR3 loop is CASSFSGQDNEQFF. CDR3 DNA sequence: TGTGCCAGCAGCTTTTCAGGACAGGACAATGAGCAGTTCTTC. The chain is built from TRBV7-9 and TRBJ2-1; 7 nucleotides line up with TRBD1. The CDR3 spans 14 residues. J gave up 5 bases and V 3 bases, and 4 bases lay outside the gene matches. Germline CDR1 and CDR2: SEHNR and FQNEAQ (reference sequence).

This clonotype was observed once. The chain links TRBV20-1 to TRBJ2-3, with D maybe TRBD2 (6 bases). This CDR3 is 17 amino acids long. The germline CDR1 and CDR2 sequences are DFQATT and SNEGSKA (reference sequence). Trimming pared 0 bases from V and 0 bases from J, leaving 16 bases between. Written as DNA, the CDR3 is TGCAGTGCTAGAGATCGCCCCGGGACTCCGAGCACAGATACGCAGTATTTT. It codes for CSARDRPGTPSTDTQYF.

This clonotype appeared a few times. CDR3 bases: TGTGCCAGCAGGGAACATTTTGGTGTGGGAGATACGCAGTATTTT. It translates to CASREHFGVGDTQYF. The gene calls are TRBV12-3 or TRBV12-4 and TRBJ2-3; D gene ambiguous. The CDR3 contains 15 residues. V lost 6 bases and J lost 5, with 18 bases in between.

V is TRBV23-1 and J is TRBJ1-5; no clear D. TRBV23-1 is an ORF, and what it does is uncertain. The ends were cut back, 10 bases at V and 1 base at J, with 14 bases in the middle. The CDR3 covers 14 residues. The CDR3 reads CATPPGQSNQPQHF. The DNA of the CDR3 is TGCGCCACACCCCCCGGGCAGAGCAATCAGCCCCAGCATTTT.